The T cell receptor beta chain described here comes from a study of T cell repertoires in cytomegalovirus infection. Study details: Indicated by public TCR beta signatures were CMV infection and matching HLA type.

This clonotype has a handful of counts. Its antigen is unknown. TCRdb reprocessed the reads with MiXCR, giving one entry per CDR3 protein. The sample has about 360,000 distinct CDR3 sequences, approximately 18% seen once; the top ten hold 8.7%. Overall study results and limits: The response measured ex vivo was dominated by TCR beta clonotypes (HLA-C-restricted and CMV-specific). Identification of carriers of CMV plus the relevant HLA was achieved through cumulative public TCR beta family frequency.

The sequencing sample was made of PBMCs. This TCR came from a human donor in good health (CMV status not recorded). Some clones in this sample may be carry-over from other donors' samples.

The chain's CDR3 is CASSQGRRSYEQYF. The CDR3 DNA reads TGTGCCAGCAGCCAGGGACGGCGGTCCTACGAGCAGTACTTC. The chain employs TRBV14 and TRBJ2-7; D may match TRBD1 or TRBD2 (5 bases each). V was pared by 3 bases and J by 1 base, with 10 bases between. The CDR3 loop spans 14 amino acids. Germline CDR1 is SGHDN and CDR2 is FVKESK. Using reference TRBV14 and TRBJ2-7 for the parts outside the CDR3, the full variable domain is EAGVTQFPSHSVIEKGQTVTLRCDPISGHDNLYWYRRVMGKEIKFLLHFVKESKQDESGMPNNRFLAERTGGTYSTLKVQPAELEDSGVYFCASSQGRRSYEQYFGPGTRLTVT.